The source of this T cell receptor (beta chain) is a study of blood T cell repertoires in COVID-19. Study-wide background: Samples came from the United States, Italy and Spain, spanning acute and convalescent COVID-19. T cells, B-cell-depleted T cells, or PBMCs provided the cDNA or gDNA that served as material.

Method: immunoSEQ multiplex PCR; TCRdb's copy keeps in-frame clones and lacks some. The sample yields about 350,000 clones, 86% seen once. Germline CDR1 reads LGHDT; CDR2 reads YNNKEL (reference sequence). Trimming cost V 1 base and J 7 bases, with 11 bases left between them. The CDR3 is 14 amino acids. This chain joins TRBV3-1 (or the pseudogene TRBV3-2) and TRBJ2-1, with D perhaps matching TRBD2 (5 bases). The receptor was derived from an older woman with COVID-19, enrolled during active disease. Sequences were obtained from peripheral blood. In DNA, the CDR3 is TGTGCCAGCAGCCAAGGGCCCCCGGGGAATGAGCAGTTCTTC. This sequence encodes CASSQGPPGNEQFF.